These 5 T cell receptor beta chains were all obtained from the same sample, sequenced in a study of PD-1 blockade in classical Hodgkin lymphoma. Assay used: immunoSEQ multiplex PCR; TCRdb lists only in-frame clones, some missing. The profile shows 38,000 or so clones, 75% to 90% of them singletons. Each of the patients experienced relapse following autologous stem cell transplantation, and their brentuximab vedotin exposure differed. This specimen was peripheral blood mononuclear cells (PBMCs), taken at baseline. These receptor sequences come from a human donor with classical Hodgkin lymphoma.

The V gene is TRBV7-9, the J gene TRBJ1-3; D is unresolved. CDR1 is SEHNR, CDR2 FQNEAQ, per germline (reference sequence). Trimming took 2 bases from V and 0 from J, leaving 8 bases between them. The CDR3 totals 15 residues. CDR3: CASSLRSASGNTIYF. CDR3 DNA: TGTGCCAGCAGCTTAAGATCCGCCTCTGGAAACACCATATATTTT. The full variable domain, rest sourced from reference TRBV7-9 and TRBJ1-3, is DTGVSQNPRHKITKRGQNVTFRCDPISEHNRLYWYRQTLGQGPEFLTYFQNEAQLEKSRLLSDRFSAERPKGSFSTLEIQRTEQGDSAMYLCASSLRSASGNTIYFGEGSWLTVV.

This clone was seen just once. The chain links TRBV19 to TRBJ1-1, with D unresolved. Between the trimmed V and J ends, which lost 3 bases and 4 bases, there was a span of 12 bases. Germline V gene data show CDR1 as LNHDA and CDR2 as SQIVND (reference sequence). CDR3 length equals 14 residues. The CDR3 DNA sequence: TGTGCCAGTAGTATGGTGTGGCAATCCACTGAAGCTTTCTTT. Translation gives CASSMVWQSTEAFF.

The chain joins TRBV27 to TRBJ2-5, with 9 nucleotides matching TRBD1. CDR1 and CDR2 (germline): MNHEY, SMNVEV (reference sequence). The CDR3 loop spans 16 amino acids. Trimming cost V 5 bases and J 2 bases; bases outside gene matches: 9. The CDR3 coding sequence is TGTGCCAGCAGTCGGGGGGACAGGGTAGGTCAAGAGACCCAGTACTTC. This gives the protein CASSRGDRVGQETQYF.

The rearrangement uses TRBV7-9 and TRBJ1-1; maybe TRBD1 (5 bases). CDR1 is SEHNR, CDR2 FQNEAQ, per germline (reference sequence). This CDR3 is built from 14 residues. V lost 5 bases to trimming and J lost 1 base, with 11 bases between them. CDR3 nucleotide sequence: TGTGCCAGCAGCCGAACGGGGGAGAACACTGAAGCTTTCTTT. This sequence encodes CASSRTGENTEAFF.

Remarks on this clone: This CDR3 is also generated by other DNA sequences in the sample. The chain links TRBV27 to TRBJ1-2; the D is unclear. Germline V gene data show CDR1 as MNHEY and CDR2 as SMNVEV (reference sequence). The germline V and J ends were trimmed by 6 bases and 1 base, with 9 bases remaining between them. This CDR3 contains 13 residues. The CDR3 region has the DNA TGTGCCAGCAGCTTCGGATATAACTATGGCTACACCTTC. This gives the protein CASSFGYNYGYTF.